This entry lists 8 T cell receptor beta chains sequenced from one sample in a study of T-cell reconstitution after alpha-beta-depleted transplantation in children. The TCRbeta library incorporated unique molecular identifiers. TCRdb passed the PCR reads through MiXCR, listing each CDR3 protein once. The sample holds about 980,000 distinct CDR3 sequences; about 26% are singletons and the top ten take over 25%. Sample: PBMCs, mostly from graft donor cells, taken 360 days after TCRalphabeta/CD19-depleted stem cell transplant. Receptors originate from a boy less than two years old who had a stem cell transplant for SCID, so the T cells may come from the graft donor.

This clonotype was counted ten times or more. The rearrangement links TRBV3-1 to TRBJ2-3, with D possibly matching TRBD2 (6 bases). Trimming shortened V by 0 bases and J by 0 bases, and 28 bases separated the two germline ends. Germline CDR1 LGHDT, CDR2 YNNKEL (reference sequence). The CDR3 runs to 22 residues. As DNA, the CDR3 is TGTGCCAGCAGCCAAGATCTGATTGGGCTAGCGAGAGAGAGTTATAGCACAGATACGCAGTATTTT. Translation gives CASSQDLIGLARESYSTDTQYF.

J is TRBJ2-2 and V is TRBV12-3 or TRBV12-4, with D possibly TRBD2 on 5 matching bases. Trimming took 3 bases from V and 6 from J, leaving 14 bases between them. CDR3 length equals 15 residues. CDR3 in DNA: TGTGCCAGCAGTTTTTCGGGGTCATGGGCCGGGGAGCTGTTTTTT. Its protein is CASSFSGSWAGELFF.

This sequence joins TRBV29-1 and TRBJ2-7, with a weak D call TRBD2 (5 bases). The CDR3 spans 13 residues. Trimming took 5 bases from V and 0 from J, leaving 11 bases between them. From germline, CDR1 is SQVTM and CDR2 ANQGSEA. The CDR3 loop is CSVRKRPSYEQYF. In DNA, the CDR3 is TGCAGCGTTCGGAAGCGGCCCTCCTACGAGCAGTACTTC.

With regard to this clonotype: A much larger clone differs from this one at a single base, so this may be a read error. V is TRBV28 and J is TRBJ1-5; D not resolved. Trimming removed 3 bases from V and 0 bases from J, with 6 bases in between. The CDR3 length is 14 residues. The germline V gene encodes CDR1 MDHEN and CDR2 SYDVKM. The CDR3 DNA sequence: TGTGCCAGCAGTTTCTCGAGTAGCAATCAGCCCCAGCATTTT. As protein: CASSFSSSNQPQHF.

The chain combines TRBV4-2 with TRBJ2-1; the match to TRBD2 covers 10 bases. There are 17 residues in the CDR3. Germline trimming cut 0 bases from V and 3 bases from J; bases unmatched to any gene: 5. The germline CDR1 and CDR2 sequences are LGHNA and YNFKEQ. DNA of the CDR3: TGTGCCAGCAGCCAAGAAGTTCAGCGGGGGGGCTACAATGAGCAGTTCTTC. This translates into CASSQEVQRGGYNEQFF.

This clonotype has a count of ten or more. V is TRBV5-4 and J is TRBJ2-1; unclear D gene. Per germline, CDR1 SGHNT and CDR2 YYREEE (reference sequence). V was shortened by 0 bases and J by 9 bases, with 7 bases between the two germline ends. The CDR3 contains 12 residues. In nucleotides, the CDR3 is TGTGCCAGCAGCTTGGGTGGGCGTGAGCAGTTCTTC. Protein sequence: CASSLGGREQFF.

The chain is built from TRBV6-5 and TRBJ2-1; D remains ambiguous. The germline CDR1 and CDR2 sequences are MNHEY and SVGAGI. Trimming took off 6 bases at V and 5 bases at J, with 14 bases between the two ends. The length of the CDR3 is 14 residues. The CDR3 DNA follows: TGTGCCAGCAGCTTAACCCTCCAAAACAATGAGCAGTTCTTC. Amino acid sequence: CASSLTLQNNEQFF.

This clonotype was seen more than once but under ten times. V gene TRBV29-1 combines with J gene TRBJ2-3; 10 bases match TRBD2. The CDR3 loop spans 15 amino acids. Losses at the gene ends were 7 bases for V and 2 bases for J; bases not matched to a gene: 9. Germline V gene sequence: CDR1 SQVTM, CDR2 ANQGSEA. CDR3 residues: CSAQTSGTYTDTQYF. In DNA form, the CDR3 reads TGCAGCGCCCAAACTAGCGGGACCTACACAGATACGCAGTATTTT.